The 4 T cell receptor beta chains below come from one sample, sequenced in a study of Ad26.COV2.S vaccination and SARS-CoV-2 variants. Clones were sequenced by immunoSEQ multiplex PCR, and TCRdb holds only the in-frame ones, with some missing. The sample includes 350,000 to 400,000 clones, about 85% of them seen just once. Treatment of the sample: around 19 received Ad26.COV2.S at low or high dose, single or two shots; about 5 received placebo; per-sample allocation not given. Collection of the samples took place on day 63 after the first injection of vaccine or placebo. Sequenced here: peripheral blood, sampled in a trial of Ad26.COV2.S vaccine versus placebo. The receptors derive from a person aged 18-65 years who received the Ad26.COV2.S COVID-19 vaccine or a placebo.

The rearrangement joins TRBV4-3 to TRBJ2-5, with D maybe TRBD1 (6 bases). In germline, CDR1 is LGHNA, CDR2 YSLEER. This CDR3 spans 14 amino acids. V dropped 0 bases and J dropped 5 bases, with 10 bases sitting between them. The CDR3: CASSQETGRETQYF. The DNA of the CDR3 is TGCGCCAGCAGCCAAGAAACAGGGCGGGAGACCCAGTACTTC.

CDR3 bases: TGTGCCAGCAGCTTAGACCAGGGAAGCAATCAGCCCCAGCATTTT. Its translation: CASSLDQGSNQPQHF. The chain combines TRBV7-9 with TRBJ1-5; tentative D call: TRBD1 (5 bases). V was cut by 1 base and J by 1 base, with 8 bases left in between. CDR1 and CDR2 from the germline V gene are SEHNR and FQNEAQ (reference sequence). This CDR3 is built from 15 residues.

This clone was seen a handful of times. V and J are TRBV6-6 and TRBJ2-7, with a possible D match to TRBD2 (7 bases). CDR1 MNHNY and CDR2 SVGAGI come from the germline V gene (reference sequence). There are 14 residues in the CDR3. V was cut by 6 bases and J by 3 bases, with 15 bases left in between. The CDR3 nucleotides read TGTGCCAGCAGCTCCCAGGGAGGGGGCTACGAGCAGTACTTC. Translation: CASSSQGGGYEQYF.

The V gene is TRBV6-1, the J gene TRBJ1-6; 8 bases map to TRBD1. This CDR3 has 14 amino acids. Germline V gene data show CDR1 as MNHNS and CDR2 as SASEGT. Unmatched junction bases numbered 3, after V lost 1 base and J lost 10 bases. The CDR3 bases are TGTGCCAGCAGTGAAGGGCAGGGGGCCTCACCCCTCCACTTT. The encoded protein is CASSEGQGASPLHF.